The 22 T cell receptor beta chains below come from one sample, sequenced in a study of blood T cell repertoires in COVID-19. The data were produced by immunoSEQ multiplex PCR, yet TCRdb's version contains in-frame clones alone and is incomplete. Here the sample spans about 40,000 clones, about 86% being singletons. Sequencing was performed on peripheral blood. These receptors all stem from a man aged 35-49 years with active COVID-19.

The chain joins TRBV18 to TRBJ1-1; 8 bases are shared with TRBD1. The CDR3 runs to 12 residues. Unmatched junction bases numbered 3, after V lost 3 bases and J lost 9 bases. Germline CDR1 KGHSH, CDR2 LQKENI. The DNA for the CDR3 is TGTGCCAGCTCACCCGGACAGGGACAAGCTTTCTTT. It translates to CASSPGQGQAFF. The whole variable domain, filled in from reference TRBV18 and TRBJ1-1, reads NAGVMQNPRHLVRRRGQEARLRCSPMKGHSHVYWYRQLPEEGLKFMVYLQKENIIDESGMPKERFSAEFPKEGPSILRIQQVVRGDSAAYFCASSPGQGQAFFGQGTRLTVV.

The V gene is TRBV10-3, the J gene TRBJ2-1; TRBD2 agrees at 15 bases. The CDR3 totals 15 residues. With 4 bases clipped from V and 6 bases from J, the junction kept 1 base outside the gene matches. Germline V lookup: CDR1 ENHRY, CDR2 SYGVKD. In DNA form, the CDR3 reads TGTGCCATCAGTGGGACTAGCGGGAGGGGCAATGAGCAGTTCTTC. Protein product: CAISGTSGRGNEQFF.

The chain carries TRBV14 and TRBJ1-1; 9 bases are a match to TRBD1. Looked up from germline, CDR1 is SGHDN and CDR2 is FVKESK. CDR3 size: 15 residues. Trimming at V came to 4 bases and at J to 1 base, leaving 4 bases not matched to a gene. The DNA for the CDR3 is TGTGCCAGCAGCCGGAACAGGGGGCCGAACACTGAAGCTTTCTTT. As protein: CASSRNRGPNTEAFF.

The rearrangement links TRBV27 to TRBJ2-5, with a tentative D call TRBD2 (5 bases). There are 13 residues in the CDR3. The germline V gene has CDR1 MNHEY and CDR2 SMNVEV (reference sequence). V lost 5 bases, J lost 2 bases, and 9 bases lay in between. DNA of the CDR3: TGTGCCAGCAGTCCCCGGGAACAAGAGACCCAGTACTTC. This translates into CASSPREQETQYF.

The chain combines TRBV9 with TRBJ2-3; 8 nucleotides agree with TRBD1. The CDR3 contains 14 residues. Per germline, CDR1 SGDLS and CDR2 YYNGEE. V shed 1 base and J 6 bases; nucleotides not matched to a gene: 4. The CDR3 bases are TGTGCCAGCAGCGTAAGGCAGGGGGCCGATACGCAGTATTTT. It is translated as CASSVRQGADTQYF. Full variable domain (rest looked up from reference TRBV9 and TRBJ2-3): DSGVTQTPKHLITATGQRVTLRCSPRSGDLSVYWYQQSLDQGLQFLIQYYNGEERAKGNILERFSAQQFPDLHSELNLSSLELGDSALYFCASSVRQGADTQYFGPGTRLTVL.

This rearrangement joins TRBV12-5 to TRBJ1-1; no firm D call. Germline assignment: CDR1 LGHNT and CDR2 FRNRAP. CDR3 length: 17 residues. Trimming cost V 2 bases and J 3 bases, with 19 bases left between them. The DNA for the CDR3 is TGTGCTAGTGGTTTGTCCCGCGGGGATGCGTGGGACACTGAAGCTTTCTTT. This translates into CASGLSRGDAWDTEAFF. The entire variable domain, with the rest obtained from reference TRBV12-5 and TRBJ1-1, is as follows: DARVTQTPRHKVTEMGQEVTMRCQPILGHNTVFWYRQTMMQGLELLAYFRNRAPLDDSGMPKDRFSAEMPDATLATLKIQPSEPRDSAVYFCASGLSRGDAWDTEAFFGQGTRLTVV.

The chain links TRBV15 to TRBJ1-2, with D possibly TRBD1 on 6 matching bases. V was shortened by 0 bases and J by 6 bases, with 14 bases between the two germline ends. The CDR3 length is 15 residues. Germline CDR1 is LNHNV and CDR2 is YYDKDF (reference sequence). The CDR3 coding sequence is TGTGCCACCAGCAGAGATCAGGGCAGGGGTGATGGCTACACCTTC. Translation gives CATSRDQGRGDGYTF.

The gene calls are TRBV28 and TRBJ1-2; TRBD1 is a possible D gene (6 bases). The CDR3 loop spans 13 amino acids. Germline CDR1 reads MDHEN; CDR2 reads SYDVKM. Trimming pared 6 bases from V and 3 bases from J, leaving 11 bases between. CDR3 loop: CASSYDRYYGYTF. In DNA, the CDR3 is TGTGCCAGCAGCTACGACAGGTACTATGGCTACACCTTC.

The chain has TRBV5-1 and TRBJ2-5, with unresolved D. Germline assignment: CDR1 SGHRS and CDR2 YFSETQ. Trimming stripped 3 bases from V and 5 bases from J, with 14 bases between. This CDR3 is built from 14 residues. CDR3 sequence: CASSSSSGVETQYF. The CDR3 DNA follows: TGCGCCAGCAGCTCGAGCTCGGGTGTGGAGACCCAGTACTTC. Based on the CDR3 plus reference TRBV5-1 and TRBJ2-5, the full variable domain is KAGVTQTPRYLIKTRGQQVTLSCSPISGHRSVSWYQQTPGQGLQFLFEYFSETQRNKGNFPGRFSGRQFSNSRSEMNVSTLELGDSALYLCASSSSSGVETQYFGPGTRLLVL.

The J gene is TRBJ2-7, the V gene TRBV6-5, with TRBD1 as a possible D gene (6 bases). The CDR3 contains 13 residues. V lost 6 bases and J lost 0, with 9 bases in between. Germline CDR1 and CDR2: MNHEY and SVGAGI. CDR3 coding DNA: TGTGCCAGCAGCGGACAGAACTCCTACGAGCAGTACTTC. This translates into CASSGQNSYEQYF.

The CDR3 coding sequence is TGCGCCAGCAGCCCCTCGACGACAGGGGGCAATGGCTACACCTTC. It is translated as CASSPSTTGGNGYTF. The chain combines TRBV4-1 with TRBJ1-2; 10 nucleotides align to TRBD1. Trimming cost V 4 bases and J 6 bases; bases outside gene matches: 8. CDR3 length: 15 amino acids. From germline, CDR1 is MGHRA and CDR2 YSYEKL.

CDR3 DNA: TGTGCCAGCAGGGACAGGCCCGGCACAGATACGCAGTATTTT. Its translation is CASRDRPGTDTQYF. The V call is TRBV2, the J call TRBJ2-3, with 7 bases matching TRBD1. The length of the CDR3 is 14 residues. The germline V gene has CDR1 SNHLY and CDR2 FYNNEI. V was clipped by 6 bases and J by 1 base; unmatched bases: 4.

Only one count was recorded for this clone. The chain uses TRBV12-3 or TRBV12-4 and TRBJ2-1; unclear D gene. The CDR3 covers 12 residues. The V end lost 3 bases, the J end lost 8 bases, and 8 bases lay between the germline ends. The CDR3: CASSFRWHEQFF. The DNA of the CDR3 is TGTGCCAGCAGTTTCCGCTGGCATGAGCAGTTCTTC.

The chain is built from TRBV3-1 (or the pseudogene TRBV3-2) and TRBJ1-5; D is undetermined. Germline assignment: CDR1 LGHDT and CDR2 YNNKEL (reference sequence). There are 15 residues in the CDR3. The V end lost 4 bases, the J end lost 6 bases, and 16 bases lay between the germline ends. CDR3 in DNA: TGTGCCAGCAGCCCTGTGGGAGGGCGCGGTCAGCCCCAGCATTTT. As protein: CASSPVGGRGQPQHF.

A word on this clone: Additional DNA sequences in this sample encode the identical CDR3. The gene calls are TRBV19 and TRBJ1-2, with D possibly matching TRBD1 (5 bases). CDR1 LNHDA and CDR2 SQIVND come from the germline V gene (reference sequence). V was clipped by 8 bases and J by 2 bases, with 18 bases between them. This CDR3 contains 15 residues. The CDR3 reads CASSTQASANYGYTF. CDR3 coding DNA: TGTGCCAGTTCCACACAGGCTTCAGCCAACTATGGCTACACCTTC.

In its sample, this clone was seen once. The chain recombines TRBV27 with TRBJ1-2; possible D gene TRBD1, 5 bases. The germline V gene encodes CDR1 MNHEY and CDR2 SMNVEV (reference sequence). V gave up 2 bases and J gave up 4 bases, with 11 bases separating them. The CDR3 sequence is 14 residues long. This chain's CDR3 is CASSLGTGLYGYTF. CDR3 nucleotides: TGTGCCAGCAGTTTAGGAACAGGCCTCTATGGCTACACCTTC.

V gene TRBV28 combines with J gene TRBJ2-7, with TRBD1 matching over 7 bases. The CDR3 spans 15 residues. The junction had 8 bases not matched to a gene; V was cut back by 6 bases and J by 0 bases. Germline assignment: CDR1 MDHEN and CDR2 SYDVKM. CDR3 amino acids: CASRLDRPFSYEQYF. CDR3 DNA: TGTGCCAGCAGACTGGACAGGCCCTTCTCCTACGAGCAGTACTTC.

The gene calls are TRBV5-4 and TRBJ2-2, with 9 bases aligning to TRBD1. The CDR3 length is 15 residues. V dropped 3 bases and J dropped 5; count of bases not matched to a gene: 5. Germline CDR1 is SGHNT and CDR2 is YYREEE (reference sequence). CDR3 region: CASSSTGGGTGELFF. CDR3 coding DNA: TGTGCCAGCAGCTCGACAGGGGGGGGTACCGGGGAGCTGTTTTTT.

DNA for the CDR3: TGTGCCAGTAGTATGAGAGGCTCGGGATACAATGAGCAGTTCTTC. Translated, it gives CASSMRGSGYNEQFF. The rearrangement uses TRBV19 and TRBJ2-1; the D gene is possibly TRBD2 (5 bases). V was cut by 3 bases and J by 4 bases, with 13 bases left in between. Germline CDR1 is LNHDA and CDR2 is SQIVND (reference sequence). There are 15 residues in the CDR3.

V usage is TRBV7-6 and J usage is TRBJ1-3; TRBD1 aligns across 9 bases. The V segment lost 5 bases and the J segment 2 bases; nucleotides outside the gene matches: 13. CDR3 length: 18 residues. CDR1 is SGHVS and CDR2 is FNYEAQ in the germline V gene. The CDR3 reads CASSRLRDRDIAGNTIYF. CDR3 nucleotides: TGTGCCAGCAGCCGACTCCGGGACAGGGATATTGCTGGAAACACCATATATTTT.

The chain carries TRBV7-6 and TRBJ2-5; 11 bases line up with TRBD2. CDR1 SGHVS and CDR2 FNYEAQ come from the germline V gene. This CDR3 spans 17 amino acids. Unmatched junction bases numbered 12, after V lost 5 bases and J lost 4 bases. CDR3 nucleotide sequence: TGTGCCAGCAGCCCCGGGACTAGCGGAGTGGATGGAGAGACCCAGTACTTC. Encoded protein: CASSPGTSGVDGETQYF. Full variable domain (outside the CDR3, taken from reference TRBV7-6 and TRBJ2-5): GAGVSQSPRYKVTKRGQDVALRCDPISGHVSLYWYRQALGQGPEFLTYFNYEAQQDKSGLPNDRFSAERPEGSISTLTIQRTEQRDSAMYRCASSPGTSGVDGETQYFGPGTRLLVL.

In regard to this clone: Germline is not matched at one junction end, which may reflect a read error. This chain joins TRBV9 and TRBJ2-5, with 9 bases identical to TRBD2. The CDR3 sequence is 16 residues long. In germline, CDR1 is SGDLS, CDR2 YYNGEE. The CDR3 DNA reads TGTGCCAGCAGCGTAGATGGCGGGAGGGCCCAAGCGACCCAGTACTTC. Residues: CASSVDGGRAQATQYF.